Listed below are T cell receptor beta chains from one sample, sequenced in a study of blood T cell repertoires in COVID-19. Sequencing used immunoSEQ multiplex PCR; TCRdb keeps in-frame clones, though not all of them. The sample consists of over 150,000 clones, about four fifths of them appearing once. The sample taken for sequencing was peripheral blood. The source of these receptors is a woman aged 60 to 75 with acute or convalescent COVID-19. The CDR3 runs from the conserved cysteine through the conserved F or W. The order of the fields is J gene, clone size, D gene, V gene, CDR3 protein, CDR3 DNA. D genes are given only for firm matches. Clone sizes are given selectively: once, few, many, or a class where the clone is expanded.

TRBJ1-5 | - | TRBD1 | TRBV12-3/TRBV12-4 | CASQDRGRQPQHF | TGTGCCAGCCAAGACAGGGGGCGTCAGCCCCAGCATTTT
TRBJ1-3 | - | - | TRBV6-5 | CASLHMRGTGNTIYF | TGTGCCAGCTTGCACATGAGAGGTACTGGAAACACCATATATTTT
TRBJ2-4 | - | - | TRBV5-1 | CASSLAGGAPQYF | TGCGCCAGCAGCTTGGCCGGCGGGGCCCCCCAGTACTTC
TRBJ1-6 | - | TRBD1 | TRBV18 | CASSLQGDNSPLHF | TGTGCCAGCTCACTTCAGGGGGATAATTCACCCCTCCACTTT
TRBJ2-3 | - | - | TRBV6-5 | CASIPSLRDTQYF | TGTGCCAGCATCCCTAGCCTACGGGATACGCAGTATTTT
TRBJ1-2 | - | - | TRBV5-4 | CASSLATVPNYGYTF | TGTGCCAGCAGCTTGGCCACAGTGCCTAACTATGGCTACACCTTC
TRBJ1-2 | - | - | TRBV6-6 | CASSPGQVYGYTF | TGTGCCAGCAGTCCGGGACAAGTCTATGGCTACACCTTC
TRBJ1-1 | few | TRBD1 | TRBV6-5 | CASSLDRDRPEAFF | TGTGCCAGCAGCCTGGACAGGGACCGACCTGAAGCTTTCTTT
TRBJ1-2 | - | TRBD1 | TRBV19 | CASSTGTAPNYGYTF | TGTGCCAGTAGTACAGGGACAGCTCCGAACTATGGCTACACCTTC
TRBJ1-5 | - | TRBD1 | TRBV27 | CASSLSKPGQGPYSNQPQHF | TGTGCCAGCAGTTTATCCAAACCGGGACAGGGGCCTTATAGCAATCAGCCCCAGCATTTT
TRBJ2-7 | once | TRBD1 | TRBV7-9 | CASSLGDRGEQYF | TGTGCCAGCAGCTTAGGAGACAGGGGCGAGCAGTACTTC
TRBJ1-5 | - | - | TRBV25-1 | CASNGNSNQPQHF | TGTGCCAGCAACGGGAATAGCAATCAGCCCCAGCATTTT
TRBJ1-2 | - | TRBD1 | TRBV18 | CASSPGDRVNYGYTF | TGTGCCAGCTCACCAGGGGACAGGGTTAACTATGGCTACACCTTC
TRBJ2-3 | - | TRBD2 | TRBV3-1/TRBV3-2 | CASSPNSGRDTQYF | TGTGCCAGCAGCCCGAATAGCGGGAGGGATACGCAGTATTTT
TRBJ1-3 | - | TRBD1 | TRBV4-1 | CASSQGPGQGTLGNTIYF | TGCGCCAGCAGCCAAGGACCGGGACAGGGGACACTTGGAAACACCATATATTTT
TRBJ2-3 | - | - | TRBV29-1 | CSTGSNTDTQYF | TGCAGCACGGGATCTAACACAGATACGCAGTATTTT
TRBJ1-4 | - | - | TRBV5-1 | CASSLEQGGEKLFF | TGCGCCAGCAGCTTGGAACAGGGAGGGGAAAAACTGTTTTTT